This paragraph reports one T cell receptor (beta chain). Its antigen is not known. The entry originates in a study of T cells in Graves' hyperthyroidism and ophthalmopathy. Study-level points and caveats: Most expanded thyroid clonotypes above 0.001 recurred in blood.

This CDR3 has 15 amino acids. Germline V CDR1 and CDR2: MNHEY, SVGAGI. Trimming took 5 bases from V and 3 from J, leaving 17 bases between them. Thyroid ultrasound, orbital computed tomography, clinical symptoms, and serum thyroxine and TRAb underpinned diagnoses. RNA transcripts gave rise to amplified TCR beta CDR3 regions. The HTBI primer set drove a first-round RT-PCR of the TCR CDR3. A single record per CDR3 protein comes from TCRdb applying MiXCR to the multiplex PCR reads. The sample holds roughly 500,000 distinct CDR3 sequences, 35% to 55% seen once. This receptor was identified in an adult woman with Graves' disease, either hyperthyroidism or ophthalmopathy (not recorded which). This sequence joins TRBV6-5 and TRBJ2-7; TRBD1 or TRBD2 may be the D gene (5 bases each). The material sequenced was peripheral blood or thyroid tissue (not recorded which). The CDR3 region is CASSRSGTLNYEQYF. In DNA form, the CDR3 reads TGTGCCAGCAGTCGCTCCGGGACGTTAAACTACGAGCAGTACTTC.